The 8 T cell receptor beta chains in this list originate from one sample, sequenced in a study of human T cells and chemical hapten exposure. Time point defined: patch test 1, 2 weeks after DPC sensitization. Treatment denoted: therapeutic diphenylcyclopropenone sensitization with weekly scalp DPC. One entry per CDR3 protein results from TCRdb running MiXCR on the RACE reads. The table has some 400,000 distinct CDR3 sequences, about 4.4% seen once. The specimen was whole blood, collected in connection with sensitization to the hapten diphenylcyclopropenone (DPC). These receptors were taken from a woman aged 50 to 60 with alopecia areata. Some clones in this sample may be carry-over from other donors' samples.

At least ten counts were recorded for this clonotype. The chain uses TRBV5-1 and TRBJ1-1; the D is unclear. This CDR3 has 13 residues. The V gene's germline CDR1 is SGHRS and CDR2 YFSETQ. Trimming removed 4 bases at V and 0 bases at J, with 7 bases between. In DNA form, the CDR3 reads TGCGCCAGCAGCGCGGACTTGAACACTGAAGCTTTCTTT. Its translation: CASSADLNTEAFF.

This clonotype was detected only a few times. The J gene is TRBJ2-7, the V gene TRBV11-2, with D perhaps matching TRBD2 (6 bases). V gave up 4 bases and J gave up 0 bases, with 13 bases separating them. Germline V gene data show CDR1 as SGHAT and CDR2 as FQNNGV. The CDR3 has 15 amino acids. The CDR3 DNA follows: TGTGCCAGCAGCTCTGAGGACTACCTCTCCTACGAGCAGTACTTC. Translated, it gives CASSSEDYLSYEQYF.

The CDR3 bases are TGCAGTGTTCATAGACAGGGCCCCTACGAGCAGTACTTC. As protein: CSVHRQGPYEQYF. This sequence joins TRBV20-1 and TRBJ2-7, with 7 bases matching TRBD1. V gave up 7 bases and J gave up 2 bases; unmatched junction bases: 8. The germline V gene has CDR1 DFQATT and CDR2 SNEGSKA (reference sequence). This CDR3 is built from 13 residues.

This sequence joins TRBV27 and TRBJ1-1, with 11 bases matching TRBD1. The trim removed 3 bases at V and 6 bases at J, leaving 3 bases unmatched. In germline, CDR1 is MNHEY, CDR2 SMNVEV (reference sequence). The CDR3 consists of 14 residues. CDR3 sequence: CASSFRTGGSEAFF. The CDR3 DNA is TGTGCCAGCAGTTTCAGGACAGGGGGCTCTGAAGCTTTCTTT.

This clonotype was counted many times. This rearrangement joins TRBV12-3 or TRBV12-4 to TRBJ1-2; 7 nucleotides line up with TRBD1. Trimming removed 5 bases from V and 4 bases from J; junction bases left unmatched: 4. The CDR3 runs 13 residues. The CDR3 sequence: CASSPGTAYGYTF. In DNA form, the CDR3 reads TGTGCCAGCAGTCCCGGGACAGCCTATGGCTACACCTTC.

This clonotype was seen repeatedly, ten times or more. The CDR3 here is CASSRDATYEQYF. The DNA of the CDR3 is TGTGCCAGCAGCCGGGACGCCACCTACGAGCAGTACTTC. The chain employs TRBV27 and TRBJ2-7; D possibly uses TRBD1 or TRBD2 (5 bases each). With 6 bases removed from V and 2 bases from J, the gap between germline ends came to 11 bases. Germline CDR1 reads MNHEY; CDR2 reads SMNVEV (reference sequence). The CDR3 has 13 residues.

This clonotype was observed at least ten times. The V gene is TRBV9, the J gene TRBJ2-3, with no clear D. The CDR3 sequence is 14 residues long. From germline, CDR1 is SGDLS and CDR2 YYNGEE. Trimming removed 0 bases at V and 2 bases at J, with 7 bases between. CDR3 DNA sequence: TGTGCCAGCAGCGTAGCCAGTATCACAGATACGCAGTATTTT. Residues: CASSVASITDTQYF.

This clonotype was seen ten or more times. The V call is TRBV12-3 or TRBV12-4, the J call TRBJ1-2; D is uncertain. V was pared by 5 bases and J by 7 bases, with 14 bases between. The CDR3 length is 13 residues. As DNA, the CDR3 is TGTGCCAGCAGTCCCGGGAGAGAAGCTGGCTACACCTTC. This translates into CASSPGREAGYTF.